The 22 T cell receptor beta chains below all came from one sample that was sequenced in a study of CD8 T cells in ankylosing spondylitis. TCRdb independently ran MiXCR on the 5' RACE reads; one entry per CDR3 protein. The data show 250,000 to 400,000 distinct CDR3 sequences, with roughly 12% seen just once and roughly 9% held by the top ten. Sample: blood, either unsorted or a sorted T cell fraction (not recorded which). These receptors were obtained from a female donor with ankylosing spondylitis or in good health (not recorded which).

This clonotype was counted between two and nine times. The chain joins TRBV20-1 to TRBJ2-4, with D perhaps matching TRBD1 (6 bases). This CDR3 has 15 residues. The V gene's germline CDR1 is DFQATT and CDR2 SNEGSKA (reference sequence). With 1 base removed from V and 0 bases from J, the gap between germline ends came to 10 bases. CDR3 bases: TGCAGTGCTAGAGGGGACACCTTAGCCAAAAACATTCAGTACTTC. Encoded protein: CSARGDTLAKNIQYF.

Ten or more counts support this clonotype. The chain has TRBV6-5 and TRBJ2-1; D remains ambiguous. V dropped 4 bases and J dropped 7 bases, with 11 bases sitting between them. There are 13 residues in the CDR3. Germline CDR1 is MNHEY and CDR2 is SVGAGI. The CDR3 nucleotides read TGTGCCAGCAGTTTAGCCCCCGGGAATGAGCAGTTCTTC. Amino acid sequence: CASSLAPGNEQFF.

The chain combines TRBV4-1 with TRBJ2-3, with 8 bases lining up with TRBD2. The CDR3 extends over 16 amino acids. Per the germline V gene, CDR1 is MGHRA and CDR2 is YSYEKL. Trimming removed 0 bases from V and 1 base from J; junction bases left unmatched: 3. The CDR3 nucleotides read TGCGCCAGCAGCCAAGATATCGGGGGGGGCACAGATACGCAGTATTTT. Protein: CASSQDIGGGTDTQYF.

This clonotype was detected many times. The chain uses TRBV28 and TRBJ1-5, with D possibly matching TRBD1 (6 bases). CDR1 MDHEN and CDR2 SYDVKM come from the germline V gene. There are 14 residues in the CDR3. V was trimmed by 6 bases and J by 4 bases, leaving 13 bases between them. The CDR3: CASRDSLSNQPQHF. DNA for the CDR3: TGTGCCAGCAGGGACAGTCTCTCGAATCAGCCCCAGCATTTT. Full variable domain (rest looked up from reference TRBV28 and TRBJ1-5): DVKVTQSSRYLVKRTGEKVFLECVQDMDHENMFWYRQDPGLGLRLIYFSYDVKMKEKGDIPEGYSVSREKKERFSLILESASTNQTSMYLCASRDSLSNQPQHFGDGTRLSIL.

This clonotype showed up just a few times. The chain is built from TRBV4-1 and TRBJ1-2, with D possibly being TRBD1 (5 bases). Trimming stripped 5 bases from V and 4 bases from J, with 14 bases between. The CDR3 runs to 14 residues. CDR1 is MGHRA, CDR2 YSYEKL, per germline. The CDR3 sequence: CASSNQRGAYGYTF. Written as DNA, the CDR3 is TGCGCCAGCAGCAACCAAAGGGGCGCCTATGGCTACACCTTC.

A few counts support this clonotype. The rearrangement links TRBV5-1 to TRBJ2-1, with a possible D match to TRBD1 (5 bases). Trimming took 0 bases from V and 1 from J, leaving 5 bases between them. Per the germline V gene, CDR1 is SGHRS and CDR2 is YFSETQ. The CDR3 is 14 amino acids. DNA of the CDR3: TGCGCCAGCAGCTTGGGACAGTCCTACAATGAGCAGTTCTTC. As protein: CASSLGQSYNEQFF.

This clonotype was counted ten times or more. The V gene is TRBV10-1, the J gene TRBJ2-5; D unresolved. This CDR3 region has 14 residues. The V end lost 0 bases, the J end lost 1 base, and 6 bases lay between the germline ends. CDR1 and CDR2 (germline): WNHNN, SYGVQD (reference sequence). The CDR3 protein is CASSESGPQETQYF. The CDR3 region has the DNA TGCGCCAGCAGTGAGTCCGGACCCCAAGAGACCCAGTACTTC.

This clonotype was recorded many times. The V gene is TRBV5-6, the J gene TRBJ2-3; D is possibly TRBD2 (5 bases). This CDR3 region has 17 residues. V dropped 3 bases and J dropped 2 bases, with 19 bases sitting between them. Germline CDR1 SGHDT, CDR2 YYEEEE. The CDR3 sequence is CASSSSAWRTFTDTQYF. As DNA, the CDR3 is TGTGCCAGCAGCTCCAGTGCCTGGCGGACTTTCACAGATACGCAGTATTTT.

This clonotype has more than one count but fewer than ten. The rearrangement uses TRBV7-8 and TRBJ2-1; TRBD2 agrees at 14 bases. The V gene end was trimmed by 6 bases and the J gene end by 8 bases; junction bases not matched to a gene: 15. This CDR3 is 18 amino acids long. Germline CDR1 is SGHVS and CDR2 is FQNEAQ. DNA for the CDR3: TGTGCCAGCAGTTTCCTAGGGACTAGCGGGAGAGGAAGAGATGAGCAGTTCTTC. This sequence encodes CASSFLGTSGRGRDEQFF.

The genes are TRBV2 and TRBJ2-3, with TRBD2 matching 7 bases. Trimming removed 7 bases from V and 2 bases from J; junction bases left unmatched: 6. The CDR3 has 14 amino acids. The germline V gene encodes CDR1 SNHLY and CDR2 FYNNEI. CDR3 sequence reads: CASMGGGVTDTQYF. CDR3 DNA: TGTGCCAGCATGGGCGGGGGAGTCACAGATACGCAGTATTTT.

The chain carries TRBV12-3 or TRBV12-4 and TRBJ2-5, with 14 bases matching TRBD2. The CDR3 spans 15 residues. The V gene end was trimmed by 6 bases and the J gene end by 4 bases; junction bases not matched to a gene: 4. The CDR3 DNA reads as TGTGCCAGCAGCCAGACTAGCGGGAGGGCAGAGACCCAGTACTTC. Translation: CASSQTSGRAETQYF.

Ten or more counts support this clonotype. The chain joins TRBV4-3 to TRBJ1-6, with D uncertain. The CDR3 contains 15 residues. Trimming took 0 bases from V and 5 from J, leaving 8 bases between them. Germline V lookup: CDR1 LGHNA, CDR2 YSLEER. The CDR3 sequence: CASSQERPNNSPLHF. In nucleotides, the CDR3 is TGCGCCAGCAGCCAAGAGAGACCGAATAATTCACCCCTCCACTTT.

In its sample, this clonotype was seen many times. This chain connects TRBV6-5 to TRBJ1-2; no definite D call. From germline, CDR1 is MNHEY and CDR2 SVGAGI. Trimming removed 0 bases at V and 8 bases at J, with 13 bases between. This CDR3 is built from 14 residues. The CDR3 DNA follows: TGTGCCAGCAGTTACTCTTCGGACTCGTTCGGCTACACCTTC. Amino acids: CASSYSSDSFGYTF.

This clonotype showed up many times. The J gene is TRBJ1-1, the V gene TRBV11-2; D perhaps matches TRBD1 (5 bases). Germline lookup yields CDR1 SGHAT and CDR2 FQNNGV. The CDR3 has 16 amino acids. V lost 1 base and J lost 6, with 18 bases in between. The CDR3 DNA sequence: TGTGCCAGCAGCTTAGTTCCTTGGAGGGACGGGGCTGAAGCTTTCTTT. It is translated as CASSLVPWRDGAEAFF.

This clonotype was observed at least ten times. V usage is TRBV7-9 and J usage is TRBJ2-1; D unresolved. This CDR3 comprises 11 residues. Germline assignment: CDR1 SEHNR and CDR2 FQNEAQ (reference sequence). V lost 1 base, J lost 13 bases, and 8 bases lay in between. CDR3 loop: CASSLGGDQFF. The DNA of the CDR3 is TGTGCCAGCAGCTTAGGGGGTGATCAGTTCTTC. Supplemented by reference TRBV7-9 and TRBJ2-1, the full variable domain reads DTGVSQNPRHKITKRGQNVTFRCDPISEHNRLYWYRQTLGQGPEFLTYFQNEAQLEKSRLLSDRFSAERPKGSFSTLEIQRTEQGDSAMYLCASSLGGDQFFGPGTRLTVL.

This clonotype was seen only a few times. The V and J genes are TRBV9 and TRBJ2-6; D not certain. This CDR3 is 15 amino acids long. Trimming removed 2 bases from V and 2 bases from J, with 8 bases in between. Germline V CDR1 and CDR2: SGDLS, YYNGEE. This CDR3 reads CASSVNVAGANVLTF. CDR3 nucleotide sequence: TGTGCCAGCAGCGTCAATGTCGCTGGGGCCAACGTCCTGACTTTC.

This clonotype showed up many times. The chain links TRBV10-3 to TRBJ1-1, with no clear D. Per the germline V gene, CDR1 is ENHRY and CDR2 is SYGVKD. V lost 8 bases and J lost 2, with 12 bases in between. The CDR3 contains 13 residues. CDR3 bases: TGTGCCATCGCGGGAGTCCAAAACACTGAAGCTTTCTTT. Its protein is CAIAGVQNTEAFF.

This clonotype was counted at least ten times. V usage is TRBV18 and J usage is TRBJ2-7; tentative D call: TRBD1 (5 bases). Trimming shortened V by 0 bases and J by 6 bases, and 9 bases separated the two germline ends. The germline V gene encodes CDR1 KGHSH and CDR2 LQKENI. The length of the CDR3 is 13 residues. The CDR3 DNA is TGTGCCAGCTCACCACCTTGGGGCCCCGAGCAGTACTTC. Translation: CASSPPWGPEQYF.

V gene TRBV24-1 combines with J gene TRBJ2-3; D is possibly TRBD1 (6 bases). The V gene lost 3 bases and the J gene lost 4 bases, with 13 bases spanning the gap. Per germline, CDR1 KGHDR and CDR2 SFDVKD. This CDR3 has 15 residues. The CDR3 nucleotides are TGTGCCACCAGTGATAGCCTCACAGGGTCAGATACGCAGTATTTT. Translation gives CATSDSLTGSDTQYF.

This clonotype occurred many times. This chain joins TRBV10-3 and TRBJ2-2; D possibly corresponds to TRBD2 (6 bases). The V gene's germline CDR1 is ENHRY and CDR2 SYGVKD. This CDR3 region has 13 residues. Trimming left V 11 bases short and J 9 bases short, with 19 bases between. This chain's CDR3 is CAVDPGSSRELFF. The CDR3 nucleotides read TGTGCCGTAGACCCCGGGAGTTCTCGGGAGCTGTTTTTT.

This clonotype has a handful of counts. V usage is TRBV5-5 and J usage is TRBJ2-5; possible D gene TRBD2, 6 bases. Germline-derived CDR1 and CDR2 are SGHKS and YYEKEE (reference sequence). CDR3 size: 14 residues. V gave up 2 bases and J gave up 1 base, with 9 bases separating them. CDR3 loop: CASSFGLIQETQYF. The CDR3 region has the DNA TGTGCCAGCAGCTTTGGACTAATCCAAGAGACCCAGTACTTC.

This clonotype was seen repeatedly, ten times or more. The chain employs TRBV20-1 and TRBJ2-1, with a weak D call TRBD1 (5 bases). V lost 6 bases to trimming and J lost 7 bases, with 25 bases between them. Per the germline V gene, CDR1 is DFQATT and CDR2 is SNEGSKA (reference sequence). The CDR3 is 16 residues long. This chain's CDR3 is CSALQLGLEKRNEQFF. The CDR3 DNA reads TGCAGTGCCCTACAGCTGGGGCTAGAAAAGAGGAATGAGCAGTTCTTC.